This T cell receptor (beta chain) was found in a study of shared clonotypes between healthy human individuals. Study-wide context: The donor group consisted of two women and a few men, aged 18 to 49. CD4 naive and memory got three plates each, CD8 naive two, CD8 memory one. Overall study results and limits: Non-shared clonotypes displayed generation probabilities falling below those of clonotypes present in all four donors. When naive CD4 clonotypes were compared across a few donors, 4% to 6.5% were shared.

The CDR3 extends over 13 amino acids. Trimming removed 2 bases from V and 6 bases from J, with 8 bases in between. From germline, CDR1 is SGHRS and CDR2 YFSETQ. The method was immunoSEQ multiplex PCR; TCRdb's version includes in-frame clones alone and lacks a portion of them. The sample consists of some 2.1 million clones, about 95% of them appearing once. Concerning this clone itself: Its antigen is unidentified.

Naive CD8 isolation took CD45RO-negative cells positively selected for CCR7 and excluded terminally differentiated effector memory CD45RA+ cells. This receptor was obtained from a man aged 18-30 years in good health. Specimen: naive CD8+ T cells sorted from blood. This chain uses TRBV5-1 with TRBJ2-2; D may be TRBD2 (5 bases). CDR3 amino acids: CASSLWEPGELFF. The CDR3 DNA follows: TGCGCCAGCAGCTTATGGGAGCCCGGGGAGCTGTTTTTT. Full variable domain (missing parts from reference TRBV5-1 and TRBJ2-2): KAGVTQTPRYLIKTRGQQVTLSCSPISGHRSVSWYQQTPGQGLQFLFEYFSETQRNKGNFPGRFSGRQFSNSRSEMNVSTLELGDSALYLCASSLWEPGELFFGEGSRLTVL.